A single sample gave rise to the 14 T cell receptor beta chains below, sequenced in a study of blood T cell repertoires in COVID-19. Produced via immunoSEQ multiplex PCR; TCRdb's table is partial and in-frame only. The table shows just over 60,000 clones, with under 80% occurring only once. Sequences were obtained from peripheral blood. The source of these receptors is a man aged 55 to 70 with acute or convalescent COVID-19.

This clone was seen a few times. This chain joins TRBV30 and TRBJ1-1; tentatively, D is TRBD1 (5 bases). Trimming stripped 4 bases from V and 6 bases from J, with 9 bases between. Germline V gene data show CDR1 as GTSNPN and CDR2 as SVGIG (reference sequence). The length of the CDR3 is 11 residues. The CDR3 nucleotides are TGTGCCTGGATACAGGTCTCTGAAGCTTTCTTT. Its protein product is CAWIQVSEAFF.

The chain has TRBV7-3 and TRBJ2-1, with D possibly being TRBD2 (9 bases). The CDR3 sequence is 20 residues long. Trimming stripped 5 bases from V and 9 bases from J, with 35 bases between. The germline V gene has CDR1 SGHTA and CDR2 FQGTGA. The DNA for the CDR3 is TGTGCCAGCAGCCCGGGGACAGGTGGTAGGGTGGGGCTAGCGGGACGTGAGCAGTTCTTC. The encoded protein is CASSPGTGGRVGLAGREQFF.

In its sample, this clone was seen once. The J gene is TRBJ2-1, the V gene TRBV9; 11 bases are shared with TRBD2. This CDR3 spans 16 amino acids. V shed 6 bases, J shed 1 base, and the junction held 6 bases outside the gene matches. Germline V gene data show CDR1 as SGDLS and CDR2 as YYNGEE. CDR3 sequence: CASTSGTSGSYNEQFF. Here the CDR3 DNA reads TGTGCCAGCACCTCAGGGACTAGCGGTTCCTACAATGAGCAGTTCTTC.

CDR3: CASSYRTSGGLNEQFF. CDR3 DNA: TGTGCCAGCAGTTACCGGACTAGCGGAGGGCTCAATGAGCAGTTCTTC. This chain uses TRBV6-2 or TRBV6-3 with TRBJ2-1; TRBD2 agrees at 10 bases. Losses at the gene ends were 2 bases for V and 6 bases for J; bases not matched to a gene: 7. The CDR3 has 16 amino acids. Germline CDR1 is MNHEY and CDR2 is SVGEGT.

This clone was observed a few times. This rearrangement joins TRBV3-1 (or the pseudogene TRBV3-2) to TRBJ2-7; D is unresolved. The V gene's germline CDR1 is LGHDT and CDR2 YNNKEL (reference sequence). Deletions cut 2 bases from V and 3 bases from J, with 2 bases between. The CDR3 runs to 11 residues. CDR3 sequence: CASSQYYEQYF. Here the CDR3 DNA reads TGTGCCAGCAGCCAATACTACGAGCAGTACTTC.

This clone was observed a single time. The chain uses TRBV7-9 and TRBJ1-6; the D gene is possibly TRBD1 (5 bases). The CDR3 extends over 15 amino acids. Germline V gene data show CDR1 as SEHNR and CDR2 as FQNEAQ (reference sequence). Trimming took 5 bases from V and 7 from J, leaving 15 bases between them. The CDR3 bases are TGTGCCAGCAGCCCTCTAGACAGCCAGAATTCACCCCTCCACTTT. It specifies CASSPLDSQNSPLHF.

This CDR3 reads CASSRERGLVDTGELFF. The CDR3 coding sequence is TGTGCCAGCAGTCGTGAAAGGGGGCTAGTAGACACCGGGGAGCTGTTTTTT. The rearrangement joins TRBV25-1 to TRBJ2-2, with TRBD1 identical over 7 bases. Germline lookup yields CDR1 MGHDK and CDR2 SYGVNS. V was pared by 5 bases and J by 3 bases, with 12 bases of the junction left unmatched. This CDR3 comprises 17 residues.

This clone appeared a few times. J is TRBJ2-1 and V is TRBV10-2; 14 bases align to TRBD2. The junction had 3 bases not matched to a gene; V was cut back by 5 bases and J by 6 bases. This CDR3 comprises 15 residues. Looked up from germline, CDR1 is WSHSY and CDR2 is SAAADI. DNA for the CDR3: TGCGCCAGCAGTCCGACTAGCGGGAGGGCCAATGAGCAGTTCTTC. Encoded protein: CASSPTSGRANEQFF.

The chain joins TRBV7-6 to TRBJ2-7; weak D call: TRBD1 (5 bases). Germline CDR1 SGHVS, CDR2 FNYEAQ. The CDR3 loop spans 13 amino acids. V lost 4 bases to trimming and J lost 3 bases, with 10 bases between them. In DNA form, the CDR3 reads TGTGCCAGCAGCTCGACAGCTCTCTACGAGCAGTACTTC. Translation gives CASSSTALYEQYF. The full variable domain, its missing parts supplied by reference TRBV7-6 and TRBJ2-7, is GAGVSQSPRYKVTKRGQDVALRCDPISGHVSLYWYRQALGQGPEFLTYFNYEAQQDKSGLPNDRFSAERPEGSISTLTIQRTEQRDSAMYRCASSSTALYEQYFGPGTRLTVT.

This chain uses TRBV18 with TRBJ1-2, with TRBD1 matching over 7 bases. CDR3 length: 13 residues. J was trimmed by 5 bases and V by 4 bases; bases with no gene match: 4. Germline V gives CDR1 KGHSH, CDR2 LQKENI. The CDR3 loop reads CASSRQGFYGYTF. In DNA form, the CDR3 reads TGTGCCAGCTCACGACAGGGCTTTTATGGCTACACCTTC.

The CDR3 loop reads CASSQGIKAGGLETQYF. The CDR3 bases are TGTGCCAGCAGCCAAGGGATTAAGGCAGGGGGCCTTGAGACCCAGTACTTC. This chain joins TRBV14 and TRBJ2-5; 8 positions match TRBD1. The CDR3 sequence is 17 residues long. CDR1 and CDR2 from the germline V gene are SGHDN and FVKESK. J lost 5 bases, V lost 1 base, and 12 bases had no gene match.

For the CDR3, the DNA is TGCAGCGTTGTTTTCGCGGGGGTGAGCTCCTACAATGAGCAGTTCTTC. The encoded protein is CSVVFAGVSSYNEQFF. This sequence joins TRBV29-1 and TRBJ2-1; 7 bases fit TRBD2. In germline, CDR1 is SQVTM, CDR2 ANQGSEA. J gave up 0 bases and V 4 bases, and 9 bases lay outside the gene matches. The CDR3 spans 16 residues.

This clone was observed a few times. CDR3 region: CASSLVSGSSYEQYF. In DNA form, the CDR3 reads TGCGCCAGCAGCTTGGTTAGCGGGAGCTCCTACGAGCAGTACTTC. V gene TRBV5-1 combines with J gene TRBJ2-7; the match to TRBD2 covers 9 bases. The CDR3 extends over 15 amino acids. CDR1 is SGHRS, CDR2 YFSETQ, per germline. V shed 0 bases, J shed 0 bases, and the junction held 1 base outside the gene matches.

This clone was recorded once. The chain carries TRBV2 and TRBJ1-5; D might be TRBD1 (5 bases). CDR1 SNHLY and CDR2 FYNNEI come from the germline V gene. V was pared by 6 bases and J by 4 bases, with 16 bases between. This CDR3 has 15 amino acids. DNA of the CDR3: TGTGCCAGCAGCCCGGCTGGAGGGGCTAATCAGCCCCAGCATTTT. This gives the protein CASSPAGGANQPQHF.